The source of this TCR beta chain is a study of STAT3 mutations in large granular lymphocyte leukemia. Study summary: Immunosuppressive therapy was given to more than half of T-LGLL patients.

Some 41,000 productive templates were obtained per sample on average. Libraries were prepared by immunoSEQ multiplex PCR; TCRdb keeps only in-frame clonotypes and omits some of them. This table holds about 42,000 clones, roughly 77% found once. This clone has only a few counts. Its antigen remains unknown. The CDR3 has 13 residues. Trimming left V 9 bases short and J 4 bases short, with 10 bases between. The germline V gene has CDR1 SNHLY and CDR2 FYNNEI. Findings and limits, study-wide: Some patients had dominant TCR clones larger than their STAT3 mutant burden. At least one immunodominant TCR beta clonotype appeared in every T-cell large granular lymphocyte leukemia patient. TCR clonotype switching after therapy occurred in about 35% of the 18 patients.

The TCR originated in a human donor with T large granular lymphocyte leukemia. Some clones in this sample may be carry-over from other donors' samples. The source material was PBMCs. The gene calls are TRBV2 and TRBJ2-6, with D perhaps being TRBD1 or TRBD2 (5 bases each). DNA for the CDR3: TGTGCCAGTTCTTGGGGGGGGGCCAACGTCCTGACTTTC. Translated: CASSWGGANVLTF.